What follows is one T cell receptor (beta chain) and its context. Its cognate antigen is unknown. CDR3-region Arm-PCR and iRepertoire HTBI primers produced the TCR beta libraries. One entry per CDR3 protein, called by TCRdb with MiXCR from the multiplex PCR reads. Among around 400,000 distinct CDR3 sequences listed, 23% were seen once. This specimen comes from a study of regulatory T cells in long-lasting Graves disease. The overall study: In persistent Graves' disease, antithyroid drugs had been taken for over 5 years and TSH receptor antibodies stayed positive. Study-wide points: Blood alone, not thyroid tissue, was studied.

The CDR3 contains 13 residues. The germline V gene has CDR1 SGHDN and CDR2 FVKESK. Deletions cut 4 bases from V and 5 bases from J, with 11 bases between. Time point in this sample: persistent/refractory GD, antithyroid drugs over 5 years with positive TRAb. PBMC RNA served as the TCR library source. Graves' disease diagnosis followed American Thyroid Association guidelines. This receptor was identified in a female donor with Graves disease. The material sequenced was peripheral blood mononuclear cells (PBMCs), taken when the disease was refractory, from a patient treated with antithyroid drugs. The rearrangement joins TRBV14 to TRBJ2-5; D is unclear. The CDR3 region has the DNA TGTGCCAGCAGCCCGACACCAACGGAGACCCAGTACTTC. Protein: CASSPTPTETQYF.